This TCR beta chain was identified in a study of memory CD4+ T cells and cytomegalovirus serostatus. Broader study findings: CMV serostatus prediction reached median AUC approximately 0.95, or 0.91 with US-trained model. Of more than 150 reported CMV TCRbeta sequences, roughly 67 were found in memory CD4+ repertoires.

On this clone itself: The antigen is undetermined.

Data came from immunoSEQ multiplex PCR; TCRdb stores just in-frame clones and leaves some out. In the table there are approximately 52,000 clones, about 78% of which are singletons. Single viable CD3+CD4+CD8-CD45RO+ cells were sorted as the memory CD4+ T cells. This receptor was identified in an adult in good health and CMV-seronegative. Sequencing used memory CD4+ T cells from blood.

The CDR3 here is CASSPTVRAETQYF. CDR3 coding DNA: TGTGCCAGTAGTCCAACGGTCAGGGCGGAGACCCAGTACTTC. This chain connects TRBV19 to TRBJ2-5; tentative D call: TRBD1 (5 bases). CDR3 size: 14 residues. V dropped 5 bases and J dropped 5 bases, with 15 bases sitting between them. Germline V lookup: CDR1 LNHDA, CDR2 SQIVND (reference sequence).